This T cell receptor beta chain was documented in a study of T cells in localized non-small cell lung cancer. General study results and limits: Because sequencing included only one region (of the tumor), heterogeneity remains possible. Higher blood T cell density went with longer overall survival.

This clone was detected a few times. The target antigen is unknown. Trimming removed 2 bases at V and 5 bases at J, with 13 bases between. Germline V gene sequence: CDR1 SGHAT, CDR2 FQNNGV. This CDR3 spans 15 amino acids. Repertoires were generated with immunoSEQ multiplex PCR, while TCRdb's copy carries only in-frame clones and drops some. The sample holds 48,000 or so clones, roughly 80% seen once. The chain uses TRBV11-2 and TRBJ2-1; the D gene is possibly TRBD2 (5 bases). The source of this sequence is a man aged 35-69 years with stage I squamous cell lung carcinoma. Specimen: peripheral blood, collected before any cancer treatment. The CDR3, as DNA: TGTGCCAGCAGCTTATCCCCGGGATCAAACAATGAGCAGTTCTTC. It specifies CASSLSPGSNNEQFF.